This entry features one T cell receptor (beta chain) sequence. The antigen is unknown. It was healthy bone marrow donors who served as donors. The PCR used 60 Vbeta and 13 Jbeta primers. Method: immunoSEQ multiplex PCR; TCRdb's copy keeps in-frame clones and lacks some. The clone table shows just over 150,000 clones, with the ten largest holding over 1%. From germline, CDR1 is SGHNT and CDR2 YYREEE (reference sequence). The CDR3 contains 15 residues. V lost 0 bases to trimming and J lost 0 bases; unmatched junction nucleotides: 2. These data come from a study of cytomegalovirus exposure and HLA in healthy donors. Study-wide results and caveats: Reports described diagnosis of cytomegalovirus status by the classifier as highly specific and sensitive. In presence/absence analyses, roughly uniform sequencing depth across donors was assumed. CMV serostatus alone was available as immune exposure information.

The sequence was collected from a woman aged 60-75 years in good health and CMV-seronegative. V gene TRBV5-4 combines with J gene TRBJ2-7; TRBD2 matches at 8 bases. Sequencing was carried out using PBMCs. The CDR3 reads CASSLGLASSYEQYF. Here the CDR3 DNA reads TGTGCCAGCAGCTTGGGACTAGCGAGCTCCTACGAGCAGTACTTC.